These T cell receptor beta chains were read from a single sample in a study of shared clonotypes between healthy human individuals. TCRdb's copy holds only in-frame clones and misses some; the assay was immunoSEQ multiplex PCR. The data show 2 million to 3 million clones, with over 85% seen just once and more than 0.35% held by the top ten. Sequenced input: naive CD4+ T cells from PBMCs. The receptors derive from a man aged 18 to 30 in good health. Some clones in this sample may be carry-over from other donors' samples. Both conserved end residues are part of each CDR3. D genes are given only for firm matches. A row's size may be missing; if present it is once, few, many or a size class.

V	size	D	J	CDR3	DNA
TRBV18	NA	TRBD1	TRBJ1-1	CASSPASGGTEAFF	TGTGCCAGCTCCCCGGCGTCAGGGGGCACTGAAGCTTTCTTT
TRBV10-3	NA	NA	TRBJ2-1	CAISALGGFGEQFF	TGTGCCATCAGTGCCCTTGGCGGCTTTGGTGAGCAGTTCTTC
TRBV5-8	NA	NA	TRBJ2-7	CASSARGRVFEQYF	TGTGCCAGCAGCGCGAGGGGCAGGGTTTTCGAGCAGTACTTC
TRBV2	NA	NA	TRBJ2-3	CASSEGPHPSTDTQYF	TGTGCCAGCAGTGAAGGACCTCATCCTAGCACAGATACGCAGTATTTT
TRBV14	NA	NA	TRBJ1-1	CASYTENTEAFF	TGTGCCAGCTATACCGAGAACACTGAAGCTTTCTTT
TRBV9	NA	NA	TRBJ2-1	CASSVGLADEQFF	TGTGCCAGCAGCGTAGGCCTAGCCGATGAGCAGTTCTTC
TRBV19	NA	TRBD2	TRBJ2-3	CASRETSGRTDTQYF	TGTGCCAGTAGGGAGACTAGCGGGCGTACAGATACGCAGTATTTT
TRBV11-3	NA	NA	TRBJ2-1	CASSLGQGLNNEQFF	TGTGCCAGCAGCTTAGGCCAGGGACTTAACAATGAGCAGTTCTTC
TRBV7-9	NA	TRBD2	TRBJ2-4	CASSSPRLAGVNIQYF	TGTGCCAGCAGCTCCCCGCGGCTAGCGGGAGTTAACATTCAGTACTTC
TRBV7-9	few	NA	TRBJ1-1	CASSPQENTEAFF	TGTGCCAGCAGCCCGCAGGAGAACACTGAAGCTTTCTTT
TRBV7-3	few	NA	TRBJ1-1	CASSLSGVNTEAFF	TGTGCCAGCAGCTTAAGTGGGGTGAACACTGAAGCTTTCTTT